Listed below are T cell receptor beta chains from one sample, sequenced in a study of cytomegalovirus exposure and HLA in healthy donors. Only in-frame clones appear in the TCRdb table, and some are missing; sequencing was by immunoSEQ multiplex PCR. In the table there are roughly 68,000 clones, 65% to 70% of which are singletons. Sequenced input: PBMCs. These receptors all come from a man aged 35 to 55 in good health and CMV-seropositive. Each CDR3 is given with its conserved first and last residue.

J | V | CDR3
TRBJ1-6 | TRBV30 | CAWIREEEAYNSPLHF
NA | TRBV20-1 | CSAQSYEQYF
TRBJ1-3 | TRBV6-6 | CASSEGRAGNTIYF
TRBJ1-2 | TRBV5-5 | CASSPRGRREGYTF
TRBJ2-5 | TRBV6-5 | CASSSGLGGQETQYF
TRBJ2-7 | TRBV29-1 | CSALFMDRQYF
TRBJ2-5 | TRBV4-3 | CASSQEDGRSQETQYF
TRBJ2-2 | TRBV18 | CASSPDSTGELFF
TRBJ1-1 | TRBV11-2 | CASSSRQGVNTEAFF
TRBJ1-5 | TRBV15 | CATSRPRQVGQPQHF
TRBJ2-1 | TRBV6-1 | CAGSEASGGAYNEQFF
TRBJ2-7 | TRBV11-3 | CASSYKGKAAYEQYF
TRBJ2-3 | TRBV7-9 | CASSLRLAGGRDTQYF
TRBJ2-1 | TRBV27 | CASRDRGYNEQFF
TRBJ2-7 | TRBV7-9 | CASSSERLAGSYEQYF
TRBJ2-7 | TRBV29-1 | CSVEDSRGRILYEQYF